These T cell receptor beta chains were read from a single sample in a study of CD8 T cells in ankylosing spondylitis. Using its own MiXCR run on the 5' RACE reads, TCRdb lists one record per CDR3 protein. The sample contains 650,000 to 800,000 distinct CDR3 sequences, around 20% of which appear only once. Sequencing was done on a sample of blood, either unsorted or a sorted T cell fraction (not recorded which). The receptors were gathered from a male donor with ankylosing spondylitis. CDR3s include the opening cysteine and the closing phenylalanine or tryptophan. D genes are given only for firm matches. Size is omitted from some rows. Given values are once, few, many or a class for expanded clones.

CDR3 length | clone size | D gene | J gene | V gene | CDR3 DNA | CDR3 protein
15 | few | . | TRBJ2-7 | TRBV9 | TGTGCCAGCAGCCTAACGTCTGGGCCGAACTACGAGCAGTACTTC | CASSLTSGPNYEQYF
13 | few | . | TRBJ1-1 | TRBV15 | TGTGCCACCAGTCAGGGGCTGGGCACTGAAGCTTTCTTT | CATSQGLGTEAFF
17 | . | TRBD1 | TRBJ2-3 | TRBV9 | TGTGCCAGCAGCGTAGCCCTCGGACAGGGGGGCACAGATACGCAGTATTTT | CASSVALGQGGTDTQYF
14 | many | . | TRBJ2-7 | TRBV5-6 | TGTGCCAGCGGCAGGGCAGGGACCCTCTACGAGCAGTACTTC | CASGRAGTLYEQYF
15 | . | . | TRBJ2-3 | TRBV2 | TGTGCCAGCAGTGAGGAGGGGCGCGGTACAGATACGCAGTATTTT | CASSEEGRGTDTQYF
16 | few | . | TRBJ2-5 | TRBV11-2 | TGTGCCAGCAGCTCCTTCGTGTCTAACACTCAGGAGACCCAGTACTTC | CASSSFVSNTQETQYF
12 | many | . | TRBJ2-1 | TRBV12-3/TRBV12-4 | TGTGCCAGCTCAACCACAGGACATGAGCAGTTCTTC | CASSTTGHEQFF
15 | few | TRBD1 | TRBJ1-3 | TRBV12-3/TRBV12-4 | TGTGCCAGCAGTTCCCGGACAGGGGGCAGGAACACCATATATTTT | CASSSRTGGRNTIYF
15 | many | TRBD1 | TRBJ2-1 | TRBV7-8 | TGTGCCAGCAGCTCAGGGACAGGGTTTAAGGGTGAGCAGTTCTTC | CASSSGTGFKGEQFF
16 | . | TRBD2 | TRBJ2-3 | TRBV13 | TGTGCCAGCAGCGCCGGGACTAGCCCAACCACAGATACGCAGTATTTT | CASSAGTSPTTDTQYF
14 | . | . | TRBJ2-3 | TRBV12-3/TRBV12-4 | TGTGCCAGCAGCCACACATGGGGGCCAGATACGCAGTATTTT | CASSHTWGPDTQYF
13 | . | TRBD2 | TRBJ2-1 | TRBV6-1 | TGTGCCAGCAGAGGGACTAGCGCCCATGAGCAGTTCTTC | CASRGTSAHEQFF
14 | few | . | TRBJ1-1 | TRBV9 | TGTGCCAGCAGCGTAGTTAGCGGGAACACTGAAGCTTTCTTT | CASSVVSGNTEAFF
16 | . | . | TRBJ2-4 | TRBV20-1 | TGCAGTGCTAGCCGGACGGGGGCGGTTGCCAAAAACATTCAGTACTTC | CSASRTGAVAKNIQYF
12 | few | . | TRBJ1-2 | TRBV7-6 | TGTGCCAGCAGCCCTACAGGGAACGGCTACACCTTC | CASSPTGNGYTF
12 | few | . | TRBJ2-7 | TRBV6-6 | TGTGCCAGCAGGACAGGTTCCTACGAGCAGTACTTC | CASRTGSYEQYF
14 | . | TRBD1 | TRBJ2-2 | TRBV7-8 | TGTGCCAGCCGACAGGGCCAGAACACCGGGGAGCTGTTTTTT | CASRQGQNTGELFF
15 | many | . | TRBJ2-7 | TRBV6-2/TRBV6-3 | TGTGCCAGCAGAGGGGATAAGGACTTATCCTACGAGCAGTACTTC | CASRGDKDLSYEQYF
16 | once | . | TRBJ2-1 | TRBV18 | TGTGCCAGCTCACTCGGGTCGTGGCGAGACGGCAATGAGCAGTTCTTC | CASSLGSWRDGNEQFF
13 | . | . | TRBJ1-1 | TRBV6-2/TRBV6-3 | TGTGCCAGCAGTGGCGCCACCCAAGGGGAAGCTTTCTTT | CASSGATQGEAFF
12 | . | . | TRBJ1-2 | TRBV29-1 | TGCAGCGTCCCGGGACCCGGGGATGGCTACACCTTC | CSVPGPGDGYTF
15 | . | TRBD2 | TRBJ2-7 | TRBV29-1 | TGCAGCGTTGAATGGGCCGGGACTAGCGACTACGAGCAGTACTTC | CSVEWAGTSDYEQYF
16 | . | TRBD2 | TRBJ2-5 | TRBV7-3 | TGTGCCAGCAACCCCGGCGGGCGGGAGGGGACCGAGACCCAGTACTTC | CASNPGGREGTETQYF
14 | . | TRBD2 | TRBJ2-1 | TRBV5-1 | TGCGCCAGCAGCTTAAGCGGGAGATTCAATGAGCAGTTCTTC | CASSLSGRFNEQFF
16 | . | TRBD1 | TRBJ2-3 | TRBV11-2 | TGTGCCAGCAGCTTCGGGACAGGGTTCGTCACAGATACGCAGTATTTT | CASSFGTGFVTDTQYF
13 | . | TRBD2 | TRBJ2-1 | TRBV20-1 | TGCAGTGCCGGAAGGAGCGGGGTGGGTGAGCAGTTCTTC | CSAGRSGVGEQFF
13 | . | . | TRBJ2-7 | TRBV24-1 | TGTGCCACCAGTGATAGCGACAGCTACGAGCAGTACTTC | CATSDSDSYEQYF
13 | . | . | TRBJ2-7 | TRBV12-3/TRBV12-4 | TGTGCCAGCAGTTTCGGTAACAGATACGAGCAGTACTTC | CASSFGNRYEQYF
14 | many | . | TRBJ2-3 | TRBV12-3/TRBV12-4 | TGTGCCAGCAGTTTTTCTGCGGGCACAGATACGCAGTATTTT | CASSFSAGTDTQYF
11 | few | . | TRBJ2-5 | TRBV20-1 | TGCAGTGCTAGTGGCCTGGAGACCCAGTACTTC | CSASGLETQYF
17 | . | . | TRBJ2-2 | TRBV4-1 | TGCGCCAGCAGCCAAGAAATGCGGAGCGGTAACACCGGGGAGCTGTTTTTT | CASSQEMRSGNTGELFF
13 | many | . | TRBJ1-1 | TRBV29-1 | TGCAGCGTTGCCAGGAACACGGACACTGAAGCTTTCTTT | CSVARNTDTEAFF
16 | few | TRBD2 | TRBJ2-3 | TRBV4-2 | TGTGCCAGCAGAGGTAGTCTAGCGGGAAAGCGAGATACGCAGTATTTT | CASRGSLAGKRDTQYF
13 | few | . | TRBJ2-5 | TRBV27 | TGTGCCAGCAGTTTATCAGACGGGGGGACCCAGTACTTC | CASSLSDGGTQYF
15 | . | TRBD1 | TRBJ2-7 | TRBV3-1 | TGTGCCAGCAGCCATTTTCAGGGGGCCTCCTACGAGCAGTACTTC | CASSHFQGASYEQYF
15 | few | TRBD2 | TRBJ2-1 | TRBV5-5 | TGTGCCAGCAGCCCGAAGACTAGCGGATACAATGAGCAGTTCTTC | CASSPKTSGYNEQFF
16 | few | . | TRBJ1-5 | TRBV7-8 | TGTGCCAGCAGCTTAATGGGCCGGGCTAGCAATCAGCCCCAGCATTTT | CASSLMGRASNQPQHF
15 | . | TRBD1 | TRBJ1-5 | TRBV5-3 | TGTGCCAGAAGCATGGACAGGGGGCAAAATCAGCCCCAGCATTTT | CARSMDRGQNQPQHF
15 | . | . | TRBJ2-7 | TRBV6-2/TRBV6-3 | TGTGCCAGCAGTTACTTGTGGCAGCCAGATTACGAGCAGTACTTC | CASSYLWQPDYEQYF
16 | few | . | TRBJ2-3 | TRBV6-2/TRBV6-3 | TGTGCCAGCAGACAGGGCGGGCGGAAAAGCACAGATACGCAGTATTTT | CASRQGGRKSTDTQYF
18 | few | TRBD2 | TRBJ2-1 | TRBV20-1 | TGCAGTGCGCAGCCGGTCGGGATAGCGGGGCGAGGGGGTAATGAGCAGTTCTTC | CSAQPVGIAGRGGNEQFF
12 | . | . | TRBJ2-7 | TRBV25-1 | TGTGCCAGCAGTGGGAACACCTTCGAGCAGTACTTC | CASSGNTFEQYF
14 | many | TRBD1 | TRBJ1-6 | TRBV20-1 | TGCAGTGCTAAATATAGGACAGGGGATTCACCCCTCCACTTT | CSAKYRTGDSPLHF
16 | few | TRBD2 | TRBJ2-2 | TRBV20-1 | TGCGCGGGGGGGACTAGCGGGGGAATGAACACCGGGGAGCTGTTTTTT | CAGGTSGGMNTGELFF
13 | . | . | TRBJ2-7 | TRBV20-1 | TGCAGTGCTAGGGACAGTTACTCCTACGAGCAGTACTTC | CSARDSYSYEQYF
15 | . | . | TRBJ2-2 | TRBV7-9 | TGTGCCAGCAGCCACGCGACAGGGAACACCGGGGAGCTGTTTTTT | CASSHATGNTGELFF
12 | . | . | TRBJ2-5 | TRBV3-1 | TGTGCCAGCAGCCAAGAGTCAGGGACCCAGTACTTC | CASSQESGTQYF
12 | many | . | TRBJ2-2 | TRBV12-3/TRBV12-4 | TGTGCCAGCACCCTAGGAACCGGGGAGCTGTTTTTT | CASTLGTGELFF
15 | once | . | TRBJ1-5 | TRBV12-3/TRBV12-4 | TGTGCCAGCAGTATAAGGGGGGGTAGCAATCAGCCCCAGCATTTT | CASSIRGGSNQPQHF
13 | . | TRBD1 | TRBJ1-4 | TRBV12-3/TRBV12-4 | TGTGCCAGCAGCCCGGGACAGGGGCAGTCGTTGTTTTTT | CASSPGQGQSLFF